This T cell receptor (beta chain) comes out of a study of blood T cell repertoires in COVID-19. Study summary: Material from acute and convalescent COVID-19 was sourced from the United States, Italy and Spain.

Germline V CDR1 and CDR2: SGHTA, FQGNSA. The V and J ends lost 1 base and 7 bases respectively, with 11 bases between them. CDR3 length equals 15 residues. Here immunoSEQ multiplex PCR was the method, and the copy in TCRdb shows in-frame clones only, minus some. The data contain around 300,000 clones, 88% of them singletons. The source is a woman aged 50 to 65 who had recovered from COVID-19. The sample was PBMCs or T cells enriched from blood (not recorded which). The V and J genes are TRBV7-2 and TRBJ1-6; tentative D call: TRBD1 (6 bases). The CDR3 DNA reads TGTGCCAGCAGCTTAGGTACAGGGACAAATTCACCCCTCCACTTT. The encoded protein is CASSLGTGTNSPLHF.